This TCR beta chain derives from a study of cytomegalovirus exposure and HLA in healthy donors. V gave up 4 bases and J gave up 6 bases; unmatched junction bases: 6. The CDR3 loop spans 13 amino acids. CDR1 SGDLS and CDR2 YYNGEE come from the germline V gene. PCR used 60 Vbeta primers and 13 Jbeta primers. Clones were sequenced by immunoSEQ multiplex PCR, and TCRdb holds only the in-frame ones, with some missing. Seen here are approximately 240,000 clones, about 80% observed once, and the top ten hold around 2.8%. The rearrangement uses TRBV9 and TRBJ1-2; 7 bases map to TRBD1. Input material: PBMCs. The source is a woman in her sixties or seventies in good health and CMV-seropositive. CDR3 DNA sequence: TGTGCCAGCAGCTCGACAGGGTTGGATGGCTACACCTTC. It is translated as CASSSTGLDGYTF.